These 22 T cell receptor beta chains share one sample of origin, sequenced in a study of beta chain features in type 1 diabetes. Study-level results: Among all four CD4+ subsets, Type 1 diabetes patients had TCRB CDR3s that were moderately but significantly shorter.

The investigators reverse transcribed all of the isolated RNA, so they sequenced expressed TCRB transcripts. The assay was immunoSEQ multiplex PCR, and TCRdb's table has in-frame clones only and misses some. The sample yields roughly 700,000 clones, around 15% seen once. These TCRs' antigens remain unknown. The specimen was naive CD4+ T cells from blood. These TCRs come from a man aged 18 to 30 with type 1 diabetes.

This chain uses TRBV10-3 with TRBJ1-2, with D unclear. This CDR3 has 12 residues. V lost 1 base, J lost 4 bases, and 4 bases lay in between. The V gene's germline CDR1 is ENHRY and CDR2 SYGVKD. CDR3 DNA sequence: TGTGCCATCAGTGAGTACACCTATGGCTACACCTTC. Its translation is CAISEYTYGYTF.

This clone was found a few times. V usage is TRBV25-1 and J usage is TRBJ2-1; TRBD1 might be the D (5 bases). The germline V and J ends were trimmed by 5 bases and 0 bases, with 11 bases remaining between them. The CDR3 has 15 residues. Germline V gene data show CDR1 as MGHDK and CDR2 as SYGVNS. For the CDR3, the DNA is TGTGCCAGCAGTCGGACACCGAGCTCCTACAATGAGCAGTTCTTC. Protein: CASSRTPSSYNEQFF.

The rearrangement links TRBV7-9 to TRBJ2-1; 11 bases match TRBD1. The J segment lost 8 bases and the V segment lost 5 bases, leaving 14 bases of the junction unmatched. This CDR3 spans 17 amino acids. Germline CDR1 is SEHNR and CDR2 is FQNEAQ (reference sequence). The CDR3 DNA is TGTGCCAGCAGCCACATTACACTAGGACAGGGGGCCTATGAGCAGTTCTTC. Translation gives CASSHITLGQGAYEQFF.

The V and J genes are TRBV18 and TRBJ2-7, with 7 nucleotides matching TRBD2. Looked up from germline, CDR1 is KGHSH and CDR2 is LQKENI. With 3 bases clipped from V and 7 bases from J, the junction kept 12 bases outside the gene matches. The CDR3 extends over 15 amino acids. The CDR3 bases are TGTGCCAGCTCACCCCGAGGCGGGACTACGGGAGAGCAGTACTTC. The encoded protein is CASSPRGGTTGEQYF. Combining the CDR3 with reference TRBV18 and TRBJ2-7 gives the whole variable domain NAGVMQNPRHLVRRRGQEARLRCSPMKGHSHVYWYRQLPEEGLKFMVYLQKENIIDESGMPKERFSAEFPKEGPSILRIQQVVRGDSAAYFCASSPRGGTTGEQYFGPGTRLTVT.

The genes are TRBV29-1 and TRBJ1-2; 9 bases map to TRBD1. The length of the CDR3 is 14 residues. Germline V gene sequence: CDR1 SQVTM, CDR2 ANQGSEA. V trimming: 4 bases; J trimming: 4 bases; junction bases outside the gene matches: 7. The CDR3 protein is CSVVGQGSIYGYTF. The CDR3 DNA reads as TGCAGCGTTGTGGGACAGGGAAGTATCTATGGCTACACCTTC.

The V gene is TRBV7-9, the J gene TRBJ1-2, with unresolved D. The CDR3 runs 14 residues. Germline CDR1 and CDR2: SEHNR and FQNEAQ (reference sequence). The V end lost 2 bases, the J end lost 3 bases, and 10 bases lay between the germline ends. The CDR3 spells CASSLQVDDYGYTF. In DNA form, the CDR3 reads TGTGCCAGCAGCTTACAAGTCGACGACTATGGCTACACCTTC.

The chain recombines TRBV5-6 with TRBJ2-2; 9 positions agree with TRBD1. The length of the CDR3 is 16 residues. Trimming cost V 3 bases and J 4 bases; bases outside gene matches: 7. Germline V gene data show CDR1 as SGHDT and CDR2 as YYEEEE. DNA of the CDR3: TGTGCCAGCAGCTCGGACAGGGGATGGTTCACCGGGGAGCTGTTTTTT. This gives the protein CASSSDRGWFTGELFF.

This chain connects TRBV15 to TRBJ1-6; D gene ambiguous. Germline V gene sequence: CDR1 LNHNV, CDR2 YYDKDF (reference sequence). This CDR3 contains 15 residues. Trimming stripped 0 bases from V and 5 bases from J, with 8 bases between. As DNA, the CDR3 is TGTGCCACCAGCAGAGATCGGTCAGATAATTCACCCCTCCACTTT. Its translation is CATSRDRSDNSPLHF. Filled out from reference TRBV15 and TRBJ1-6, the complete variable domain reads DAMVIQNPRYQVTQFGKPVTLSCSQTLNHNVMYWYQQKSSQAPKLLFHYYDKDFNNEADTPDNFQSRRPNTSFCFLDIRSPGLGDTAMYLCATSRDRSDNSPLHFGNGTRLTVT.

The table lists this clone with a few counts. The chain is built from TRBV4-1 and TRBJ1-2; a possible D gene is TRBD1 (5 bases). V was pared by 11 bases and J by 2 bases, with 30 bases between. CDR3 length: 18 residues. Germline CDR1 is MGHRA and CDR2 is YSYEKL. The CDR3 protein is CAAGFHQGISPRNYGYTF. CDR3 sequence (DNA): TGCGCCGCCGGGTTCCACCAGGGAATCTCCCCGCGGAACTATGGCTACACCTTC.

This chain uses TRBV28 with TRBJ2-4, with 8 bases aligning to TRBD1. V lost 7 bases to trimming and J lost 11 bases; unmatched junction nucleotides: 10. From germline, CDR1 is MDHEN and CDR2 SYDVKM. The CDR3 contains 13 residues. CDR3 bases: TGTGCCAGCAAGGGGCAGGGGGCGCGGCTTCAGTACTTC. This codes for CASKGQGARLQYF.

This clone was counted only a few times. The chain carries TRBV28 and TRBJ1-1, with D unresolved. Between the trimmed V and J ends, which lost 7 bases and 0 bases, there was a span of 12 bases. The CDR3 extends over 14 amino acids. Germline V gene sequence: CDR1 MDHEN, CDR2 SYDVKM. The CDR3 DNA is TGTGCCAGCATCCGCCCGGCGGTGAACACTGAAGCTTTCTTT. It is translated as CASIRPAVNTEAFF. The full variable domain, in which reference TRBV28 and TRBJ1-1 provide the parts outside the CDR3, is DVKVTQSSRYLVKRTGEKVFLECVQDMDHENMFWYRQDPGLGLRLIYFSYDVKMKEKGDIPEGYSVSREKKERFSLILESASTNQTSMYLCASIRPAVNTEAFFGQGTRLTVV.

This chain uses TRBV18 with TRBJ1-1; the D is unclear. Germline lookup yields CDR1 KGHSH and CDR2 LQKENI. V shed 2 bases and J shed 4 bases, with 5 bases lying between them. The CDR3 consists of 12 residues. As DNA, the CDR3 is TGTGCCAGCTCACCAGGGATCACTGAAGCTTTCTTT. Its translation: CASSPGITEAFF.

This clone was observed a few times. The sample contains more than one DNA sequence encoding this CDR3. This chain's CDR3 is CASSQDRGQPQHF. As DNA, the CDR3 is TGCGCCAGCAGCCAAGATCGGGGACAGCCCCAGCATTTT. This chain connects TRBV4-1 to TRBJ1-5; D ambiguous. Germline assignment: CDR1 MGHRA and CDR2 YSYEKL. With 0 bases removed from V and 7 bases from J, the gap between germline ends came to 7 bases. This CDR3 has 13 residues.

The rearrangement uses TRBV7-9 and TRBJ1-2; no definite D call. The CDR3 is made up of 15 amino acids. Germline V gene lookup returns CDR1 SEHNR and CDR2 FQNEAQ (reference sequence). Deletions cut 5 bases from V and 1 base from J, with 14 bases between. The CDR3 DNA reads as TGTGCCAGCAGCCTTGGACCACAGAGTAACTATGGCTACACCTTC. This codes for CASSLGPQSNYGYTF. The entire variable domain, with the rest obtained from reference TRBV7-9 and TRBJ1-2, is as follows: DTGVSQNPRHKITKRGQNVTFRCDPISEHNRLYWYRQTLGQGPEFLTYFQNEAQLEKSRLLSDRFSAERPKGSFSTLEIQRTEQGDSAMYLCASSLGPQSNYGYTFGSGTRLTVV.

The V call is TRBV29-1, the J call TRBJ2-5, with 7 nucleotides matching TRBD1. The J call may be in error: the DNA end matches TRBJ2-7 better. There are 14 residues in the CDR3. CDR1 SQVTM and CDR2 ANQGSEA come from the germline V gene. The DNA of the CDR3 is TGCAGCGTTGCCCCATCCGGGACAGAATACGAGCAGTACTTC. As protein: CSVAPSGTEYEQYF.

The chain combines TRBV15 with TRBJ2-7; D gene ambiguous. The CDR3 sequence is 13 residues long. V was pared by 0 bases and J by 4 bases, with 7 bases between. Looked up from germline, CDR1 is LNHNV and CDR2 is YYDKDF (reference sequence). CDR3 region: CATSREADYEQYF. The CDR3 region has the DNA TGTGCCACCAGCAGAGAGGCGGATTACGAGCAGTACTTC. The entire variable domain, with the rest obtained from reference TRBV15 and TRBJ2-7, is as follows: DAMVIQNPRYQVTQFGKPVTLSCSQTLNHNVMYWYQQKSSQAPKLLFHYYDKDFNNEADTPDNFQSRRPNTSFCFLDIRSPGLGDTAMYLCATSREADYEQYFGPGTRLTVT.

This clone has a handful of counts. In nucleotides, the CDR3 is TGCAGCGTCCGAGTGACAGGGAAAGAGACCCAGTACTTC. Amino acids: CSVRVTGKETQYF. V usage is TRBV29-1 and J usage is TRBJ2-5, with 7 bases aligning to TRBD1. This CDR3 has 13 residues. J gave up 3 bases and V 6 bases, and 7 bases lay outside the gene matches. Germline CDR1 SQVTM, CDR2 ANQGSEA.

This clone was observed a few times. V usage is TRBV5-4 and J usage is TRBJ2-2; 7 bases align to TRBD1. CDR3 length: 15 residues. The germline gives CDR1 SGHNT, CDR2 YYREEE (reference sequence). V lost 4 bases to trimming and J lost 4 bases; unmatched junction nucleotides: 7. DNA of the CDR3: TGTGCCAGCAGCGGACAGGTTGGAGGCACCGGGGAGCTGTTTTTT. This translates into CASSGQVGGTGELFF.

The rearrangement uses TRBV11-1 and TRBJ1-1; D gene unclear. Germline loops: CDR1 SGHAT, CDR2 FQDESV (reference sequence). Trimming cost V 1 base and J 1 base, with 7 bases left between them. CDR3 length: 14 residues. CDR3 sequence (DNA): TGTGCCAGCAGCTTAGAGCCGACGAACACTGAAGCTTTCTTT. As protein: CASSLEPTNTEAFF.

V gene TRBV6-1 combines with J gene TRBJ1-1, with a possible D match to TRBD1 (5 bases). This CDR3 contains 15 residues. The germline V gene encodes CDR1 MNHNS and CDR2 SASEGT. The V gene lost 4 bases and the J gene lost 4 bases, with 16 bases spanning the gap. The CDR3 nucleotides are TGTGCCAGCAGTGTGGGGGTGCCCTCGGCCACTGAAGCTTTCTTT. The encoded protein is CASSVGVPSATEAFF.

The chain uses TRBV19 and TRBJ2-7, with 9 positions matching TRBD1. V was clipped by 6 bases and J by 1 base; unmatched bases: 4. Germline CDR1 is LNHDA and CDR2 is SQIVND (reference sequence). This CDR3 spans 14 amino acids. As DNA, the CDR3 is TGTGCCAGTAGACCCGACAGGGGGTCCTACGAGCAGTACTTC. It specifies CASRPDRGSYEQYF.

V and J are TRBV19 and TRBJ2-3; D is unresolved. Trimming took off 3 bases at V and 2 bases at J, with 15 bases between the two ends. This CDR3 has 16 amino acids. Germline CDR1 and CDR2: LNHDA and SQIVND (reference sequence). CDR3: CASSMRGTADTDTQYF. The CDR3 coding sequence is TGTGCCAGTAGTATGAGAGGCACAGCAGACACAGATACGCAGTATTTT.